These 14 T cell receptor beta chains were all obtained from the same sample, sequenced in a study of cytomegalovirus exposure and HLA in healthy donors (dated by TCRdb to between 2016 and 2019). The library was generated by the immunoSEQ multiplex PCR assay. TCRdb carries this immuneACCESS record with in-frame sequences only. Its versions omit some clonotypes, under half of them owing to an unresolved V gene in the studies checked, with the rest unexplained. This sample holds under 250,000 clones; about 87% were observed only once. Approximately 2.5% of the sample comes from the top ten. What was sequenced was PBMCs. The receptors stem from a man aged 18-30 years in good health and CMV-seronegative.

This clone was seen a handful of times. The chain uses TRBV18 and TRBJ2-5; possible D gene TRBD1, 5 bases. This CDR3 is built from 15 residues. The germline V gene encodes CDR1 KGHSH and CDR2 LQKENI. V was pared by 3 bases and J by 4 bases, with 15 bases between. CDR3 region: CASSPSPGAAETQYF. The CDR3, as DNA: TGTGCCAGCTCACCTTCCCCTGGGGCAGCAGAGACCCAGTACTTC.

The rearrangement joins TRBV30 to TRBJ2-2; 9 positions match TRBD2. Germline-derived CDR1 and CDR2 are GTSNPN and SVGIG (reference sequence). CDR3 length: 16 residues. After removal of 1 base from V and 7 bases from J, the junction contained 10 bases not matched to a gene. The CDR3 region has the DNA TGTGCCTGGAGTGCCCCCCAGAGCGGGGGGAACGGGGAGCTGTTTTTT. As protein: CAWSAPQSGGNGELFF.

This clone showed up just a few times. The chain employs TRBV7-9 and TRBJ2-2, with 8 bases lining up with TRBD1. The CDR3 is 18 residues long. V lost 5 bases to trimming and J lost 4 bases; unmatched junction nucleotides: 15. Germline V gene lookup returns CDR1 SEHNR and CDR2 FQNEAQ (reference sequence). The CDR3 DNA reads TGTGCCAGCAGCCTTTCTCCCCTGTCAGGGGGCAGCACCGGGGAGCTGTTTTTT. Translating gives CASSLSPLSGGSTGELFF.

The chain carries TRBV28 and TRBJ2-7; no definite D call. Germline V gene data show CDR1 as MDHEN and CDR2 as SYDVKM. Trimming stripped 2 bases from V and 3 bases from J, with 5 bases between. This CDR3 region has 12 residues. CDR3 amino acids: CASSLAGYEQYF. The CDR3 DNA reads as TGTGCCAGCAGTTTAGCAGGCTACGAGCAGTACTTC. The full variable domain, with the rest looked up from reference TRBV28 and TRBJ2-7, is DVKVTQSSRYLVKRTGEKVFLECVQDMDHENMFWYRQDPGLGLRLIYFSYDVKMKEKGDIPEGYSVSREKKERFSLILESASTNQTSMYLCASSLAGYEQYFGPGTRLTVT.

The CDR3 bases are TGTGCCTGGAGTGTACAAGCGCAGGATACGCAGTATTTT. Protein product: CAWSVQAQDTQYF. The chain employs TRBV30 and TRBJ2-3; the D is unclear. Trimming left V 0 bases short and J 6 bases short, with 10 bases between. The CDR3 totals 13 residues. The germline V gene encodes CDR1 GTSNPN and CDR2 SVGIG (reference sequence).

The CDR3 DNA reads TGTGCCAGCAGATGGGGACAGACAAATCAGCCCCAGCATTTT. This encodes CASRWGQTNQPQHF. The chain uses TRBV28 and TRBJ1-5; 7 bases are shared with TRBD1. V shed 6 bases and J 4 bases; nucleotides not matched to a gene: 6. This CDR3 contains 14 residues. Germline V gene lookup returns CDR1 MDHEN and CDR2 SYDVKM.

The chain carries TRBV27 and TRBJ2-1; D is ambiguous. Looked up from germline, CDR1 is MNHEY and CDR2 is SMNVEV (reference sequence). This CDR3 region has 14 residues. V lost 5 bases and J 7 bases, leaving 15 bases between the germline ends. CDR3 DNA: TGTGCCAGCAGTCCCCTACCACTTTTAAATGAGCAGTTCTTC. Amino acids: CASSPLPLLNEQFF.

This clone has just a few counts. The chain uses TRBV27 and TRBJ1-6, with unresolved D. V lost 5 bases and J lost 12, with 11 bases in between. Germline CDR1 reads MNHEY; CDR2 reads SMNVEV (reference sequence). CDR3 length: 12 amino acids. The CDR3 spells CASSGGAEPLHF. Here the CDR3 DNA reads TGTGCCAGCAGTGGAGGAGCGGAACCCCTCCACTTT.

V gene TRBV7-9 combines with J gene TRBJ2-1; D is unresolved. The CDR3 length is 16 residues. V shed 4 bases and J shed 4 bases, with 17 bases lying between them. CDR1 is SEHNR, CDR2 FQNEAQ, per germline (reference sequence). The CDR3 loop is CASSYGVRAYYNEQFF. The DNA for the CDR3 is TGTGCCAGCAGCTACGGAGTTCGAGCCTATTACAATGAGCAGTTCTTC.

This clone was recorded only once. V is TRBV18 and J is TRBJ1-6; D is undetermined. Germline V gene data show CDR1 as KGHSH and CDR2 as LQKENI. The CDR3 covers 13 residues. Trimming removed 2 bases at V and 5 bases at J, with 4 bases between. CDR3 nucleotide sequence: TGTGCCAGCTCACCAGCAGATAATTCACCCCTCCACTTT. It yields the protein CASSPADNSPLHF.

The rearrangement uses TRBV4-3 and TRBJ2-1, with TRBD2 matching 9 bases. J was trimmed by 0 bases and V by 1 base; bases with no gene match: 4. The CDR3 has 17 amino acids. Per the germline V gene, CDR1 is LGHNA and CDR2 is YSLEER. As DNA, the CDR3 is TGCGCCAGCAGCCAAGCTAGCGGGGCGAGCTCCTACAATGAGCAGTTCTTC. As protein: CASSQASGASSYNEQFF.

V gene TRBV7-6 combines with J gene TRBJ2-7, with D maybe TRBD2 (5 bases). V gave up 6 bases and J gave up 5 bases, with 8 bases separating them. The CDR3 covers 11 residues. Germline V gene data show CDR1 as SGHVS and CDR2 as FNYEAQ. Here the CDR3 DNA reads TGTGCCAGCAGTTTCGGGGACGAGCAGTACTTC. The encoded protein is CASSFGDEQYF.

This chain connects TRBV29-1 to TRBJ2-7; D possibly corresponds to TRBD2 (6 bases). Trimming removed 4 bases at V and 2 bases at J, with 21 bases between. CDR3 length: 16 residues. Germline CDR1 is SQVTM and CDR2 is ANQGSEA. DNA of the CDR3: TGCAGCGTTGTGGGAGGATACGGAGGGAGTACCTACGAGCAGTACTTC. Protein sequence: CSVVGGYGGSTYEQYF.

J is TRBJ1-2 and V is TRBV6-1; a weak D match, TRBD1 (6 bases). V was cut by 6 bases and J by 10 bases, with 15 bases left in between. Germline lookup yields CDR1 MNHNS and CDR2 SASEGT. The CDR3 is made up of 12 amino acids. CDR3 sequence reads: CASSRNRAYYTF. As DNA, the CDR3 is TGTGCCAGCAGCCGGAACAGGGCATACTACACCTTC.